Included here is one TCR beta chain sequence, with context. This entry comes from a study of blood T cell repertoires in COVID-19. Study-wide background: From T cells, B-cell-depleted T cells, or PBMCs came the material, which was cDNA or gDNA.

The V and J ends lost 4 bases and 7 bases respectively, with 16 bases between them. The germline V gene has CDR1 MDHEN and CDR2 SYDVKM. CDR3 size: 14 residues. In the authors' methods: Counts of nucleated cells, estimated from reference gene primer amplification, were obtained. Libraries were prepared by immunoSEQ multiplex PCR; TCRdb keeps only in-frame clonotypes and omits some of them. V and J calls and clone size come straight from that table; D and trimming were deduced from the DNA. The data contain about 190,000 clones, around 91% of them singletons. This clonotype originated in a man aged 50 or older with acute or convalescent COVID-19. This chain connects TRBV28 to TRBJ1-2; D may be TRBD1 (6 bases). The specimen was peripheral blood. The CDR3 sequence is CASSSPRGSFGYTF. The CDR3 DNA reads TGTGCCAGCAGTTCGCCCAGGGGCTCTTTTGGCTACACCTTC.